These T cell receptor beta chains were read from a single sample in a study of T-cell reconstitution after alpha-beta-depleted transplantation in children. TCRdb re-called the PCR reads with MiXCR, one entry per CDR3 protein. Among some 190,000 distinct CDR3 sequences, roughly 10% were seen once, and the ten largest hold less than 15%. The source was PBMCs, collected before TCRalphabeta/CD19-depleted stem cell transplant. These receptors came from a boy aged 2 to 9 with acute myeloid leukemia, due to receive a stem cell transplant. The CDR3 runs from the conserved cysteine through the conserved F or W. A D gene is named only where the DNA matches it firmly. Size values are once, few and many counts, or a class for expanded clones, and some rows have none.

TRBV7-8,TRBJ2-5,.,.,TGTGCCAGCAGCCCCCCGGGTGGGCCCGAGACCCAGTACTTC,CASSPPGGPETQYF
TRBV7-6,TRBJ2-1,TRBD1,many,TGTGCCAGCAGCTTAGGGACAGGGATTTTCTACAATGAGCAGTTCTTC,CASSLGTGIFYNEQFF
TRBV27,TRBJ1-6,.,many,TGTGCCAGCAGGGGAAACAGAATTTATAATTCACCCCTCCACTTT,CASRGNRIYNSPLHF
TRBV7-9,TRBJ1-5,.,many,TGTGCCAGCAGCTTAAACCAGGGGCCGGGTCAGCCCCAGCATTTT,CASSLNQGPGQPQHF
TRBV6-2/TRBV6-3,TRBJ2-5,.,.,TGTGCCAGCAGTTACGGGAGGGAGACCCAGTACTTC,CASSYGRETQYF
TRBV5-1,TRBJ2-7,.,many,TGCGCCAGCAGCTTGGGACAGGTGGACGAGCAGTACTTC,CASSLGQVDEQYF
TRBV7-9,TRBJ1-2,.,many,TGTGCCAGCAGCTTATTATTCTCGGCAGCCTCTAACTATGGCTACACCTTC,CASSLLFSAASNYGYTF
TRBV20-1,TRBJ2-5,TRBD1,many,TGCAGTGCAGCACAGGGGGCGAACCTTCAAGAGACCCAGTACTTC,CSAAQGANLQETQYF
TRBV10-3,TRBJ2-5,TRBD2,many,TGTGCCATCAGCGAGCCTTCGACTAGCGGGGACCAAGAGACCCAGTACTTC,CAISEPSTSGDQETQYF
TRBV9,TRBJ1-5,TRBD1,many,TGTGCCAGCAGCGAGGGACAGCATAATCAGCCCCAGCATTTT,CASSEGQHNQPQHF